These 19 T cell receptor beta chains were sequenced from one sample in a study of blood T cell repertoires in COVID-19. Libraries were prepared by immunoSEQ multiplex PCR; TCRdb keeps only in-frame clonotypes and omits some of them. This table has about 240,000 clones, more than 70% appearing once. Sequencing was performed on peripheral blood. These receptors were collected from an older man with acute or convalescent COVID-19.

This chain uses TRBV2 with TRBJ1-5; D gene ambiguous. Germline V gene lookup returns CDR1 SNHLY and CDR2 FYNNEI. CDR3 length equals 13 residues. V dropped 5 bases and J dropped 0 bases, with 5 bases sitting between them. CDR3 protein: CASSSYSNQPQHF. The CDR3 coding sequence is TGTGCCAGCAGTAGCTATAGCAATCAGCCCCAGCATTTT. Supplemented by reference TRBV2 and TRBJ1-5, the full variable domain reads EPEVTQTPSHQVTQMGQEVILRCVPISNHLYFYWYRQILGQKVEFLVSFYNNEISEKSEIFDDQFSVERPDGSNFTLKIRSTKLEDSAMYFCASSSYSNQPQHFGDGTRLSIL.

CDR3 DNA sequence: TGTGCCAGTAGTATAGTGCCAGGGGGGCTCTACGAGCAGTACTTC. Translation gives CASSIVPGGLYEQYF. This chain uses TRBV19 with TRBJ2-7; perhaps TRBD1 as D (7 bases). Trimming took off 1 base at V and 3 bases at J, with 13 bases between the two ends. Per germline, CDR1 LNHDA and CDR2 SQIVND (reference sequence). The CDR3 runs 15 residues.

The rearrangement joins TRBV28 to TRBJ1-6, with D perhaps matching TRBD1 (6 bases). Trimming took off 6 bases at V and 2 bases at J, with 11 bases between the two ends. The CDR3 length is 15 residues. Germline V gives CDR1 MDHEN, CDR2 SYDVKM. CDR3 coding DNA: TGTGCCAGCAGGCGACCAGGGGCCTATAATTCACCCCTCCACTTT. Translating gives CASRRPGAYNSPLHF.

The chain joins TRBV2 to TRBJ1-3, with a possible D match to TRBD1 (5 bases). Between the trimmed V and J ends, which lost 7 bases and 7 bases, there was a span of 11 bases. CDR3 size: 12 residues. The V gene's germline CDR1 is SNHLY and CDR2 FYNNEI. The CDR3 region is CASKGNSNTIYF. CDR3 nucleotides: TGTGCCAGCAAGGGGAACTCTAACACCATATATTTT.

The chain's CDR3 is CASSLVGGGANSPLHF. Written as DNA, the CDR3 is TGTGCCAGCAGCTTAGTGGGTGGGGGGGCTAATTCACCCCTCCACTTT. The rearrangement joins TRBV7-2 to TRBJ1-6, with D perhaps matching TRBD1 (6 bases). Trimming stripped 1 base from V and 6 bases from J, with 13 bases between. Germline loops: CDR1 SGHTA, CDR2 FQGNSA. The CDR3 runs 16 residues.

This clone was seen more than once but under ten times. The rearrangement links TRBV7-9 to TRBJ1-5, with a tentative D call TRBD1 (5 bases). CDR3 length equals 16 residues. V gave up 1 base and J gave up 6 bases, with 16 bases separating them. Germline CDR1 and CDR2: SEHNR and FQNEAQ (reference sequence). For the CDR3, the DNA is TGTGCCAGCAGCTTAGATTGGGACTTTGCGGTTCAGCCCCAGCATTTT. This gives the protein CASSLDWDFAVQPQHF.

This rearrangement joins TRBV24-1 to TRBJ1-5; D possibly corresponds to TRBD1 (5 bases). This CDR3 has 14 amino acids. V lost 2 bases and J lost 3, with 7 bases in between. The germline gives CDR1 KGHDR, CDR2 SFDVKD. The CDR3 protein is CATSDSGANQPQHF. The CDR3 region has the DNA TGTGCCACCAGTGATTCTGGGGCCAATCAGCCCCAGCATTTT.

This chain links TRBV7-2 with TRBJ1-2; TRBD1 might be the D (6 bases). In germline, CDR1 is SGHTA, CDR2 FQGNSA. Trimming pared 1 base from V and 1 base from J, leaving 10 bases between. CDR3 length: 15 amino acids. As DNA, the CDR3 is TGTGCCAGCAGCTTAGTCGGGACAAGTAACTATGGCTACACCTTC. Residues: CASSLVGTSNYGYTF.

The chain couples TRBV28 to TRBJ1-6; tentatively, D is TRBD1 (5 bases). The CDR3 has 13 residues. Trimming removed 11 bases at V and 6 bases at J, with 14 bases between. Germline lookup yields CDR1 MDHEN and CDR2 SYDVKM. The CDR3 here is CAGTPGPNSPLHF. The CDR3 nucleotides are TGTGCCGGCACCCCAGGGCCTAATTCACCCCTCCACTTT.

CDR3 nucleotide sequence: TGCAGCGTTGGGGACAGGGCCCACACAGATACGCAGTATTTT. Protein sequence: CSVGDRAHTDTQYF. The chain employs TRBV29-1 and TRBJ2-3; 9 nucleotides align to TRBD1. The germline CDR1 and CDR2 sequences are SQVTM and ANQGSEA. V lost 4 bases, J lost 2 bases, and 4 bases stayed unmatched. CDR3 size: 14 residues.

This clone has just one count. The genes are TRBV5-4 and TRBJ2-2; 15 bases agree with TRBD2. V shed 5 bases and J 4 bases; nucleotides not matched to a gene: 6. This CDR3 is 17 amino acids long. The germline V gene has CDR1 SGHNT and CDR2 YYREEE (reference sequence). In nucleotides, the CDR3 is TGTGCCAGCAGGAGGACTAGCGGGGGGGAAAGCACCGGGGAGCTGTTTTTT. Amino acid sequence: CASRRTSGGESTGELFF. Using reference TRBV5-4 and TRBJ2-2 for the parts outside the CDR3, the full variable domain is ETGVTQSPTHLIKTRGQQVTLRCSSQSGHNTVSWYQQALGQGPQFIFQYYREEENGRGNFPPRFSGLQFPNYSSELNVNALELDDSALYLCASRRTSGGESTGELFFGEGSRLTVL.

The chain recombines TRBV9 with TRBJ1-5; D may be TRBD1 (5 bases). The V and J ends lost 0 bases and 4 bases respectively, with 8 bases between them. CDR3 length equals 14 residues. The V gene's germline CDR1 is SGDLS and CDR2 YYNGEE. In DNA form, the CDR3 reads TGTGCCAGCAGCGTAGAGACAGAAAATCAGCCCCAGCATTTT. Its translation is CASSVETENQPQHF.

This clone has a handful of counts. The chain links TRBV11-2 to TRBJ1-2; D remains ambiguous. Trimming left V 4 bases short and J 2 bases short, with 23 bases between. Germline V CDR1 and CDR2: SGHAT, FQNNGV. CDR3 length: 18 residues. The DNA of the CDR3 is TGTGCCAGCAGCTCACCAAACATACCGGAGTCCTCAAACTATGGCTACACCTTC. This sequence encodes CASSSPNIPESSNYGYTF.

This sequence joins TRBV6-5 and TRBJ2-7, with D possibly being TRBD2 (5 bases). The length of the CDR3 is 15 residues. CDR1 and CDR2 from the germline V gene are MNHEY and SVGAGI. V lost 2 bases and J lost 0, with 11 bases in between. CDR3 sequence reads: CASSYGGYSSYEQYF. In DNA form, the CDR3 reads TGTGCCAGCAGTTACGGAGGCTACAGCTCCTACGAGCAGTACTTC.

The V call is TRBV13, the J call TRBJ1-4, with D maybe TRBD1 (6 bases). The CDR3 is made up of 16 amino acids. Germline V gene sequence: CDR1 PRHDT, CDR2 FYEKMQ (reference sequence). V lost 0 bases, J lost 1 base, and 9 bases lay in between. In DNA, the CDR3 is TGTGCCAGCAGCTTAGGAAGAGGGGGAACTAATGAAAAACTGTTTTTT. Its translation: CASSLGRGGTNEKLFF. The whole variable domain, filled in from reference TRBV13 and TRBJ1-4, reads AAGVIQSPRHLIKEKRETATLKCYPIPRHDTVYWYQQGPGQDPQFLISFYEKMQSDKGSIPDRFSAQQFSDYHSELNMSSLELGDSALYFCASSLGRGGTNEKLFFGSGTQLSVL.

The chain is built from TRBV7-2 and TRBJ1-2; TRBD1 is a possible D gene (6 bases). The V end lost 1 base, the J end lost 0 bases, and 9 bases lay between the germline ends. The CDR3 has 15 amino acids. Germline values: CDR1 SGHTA, CDR2 FQGNSA. In DNA form, the CDR3 reads TGTGCCAGCAGCTTAGGACAGGCCTCTAACTATGGCTACACCTTC. This gives the protein CASSLGQASNYGYTF.

The chain recombines TRBV5-1 with TRBJ2-1; 9 nucleotides agree with TRBD1. Trimming cost V 2 bases and J 8 bases; bases outside gene matches: 11. Germline assignment: CDR1 SGHRS and CDR2 YFSETQ. The CDR3 extends over 16 amino acids. This CDR3 reads CASSLNRGLSGDEQFF. CDR3 nucleotides: TGCGCCAGCAGCTTAAACAGGGGGCTCTCTGGGGATGAGCAGTTCTTC.

V gene TRBV5-1 combines with J gene TRBJ1-2; a possible D gene is TRBD1 (6 bases). The CDR3 loop spans 14 amino acids. Germline V gene data show CDR1 as SGHRS and CDR2 as YFSETQ. Trimming left V 0 bases short and J 8 bases short, with 14 bases between. For the CDR3, the DNA is TGCGCCAGCAGCTTGGCCAGGGGCGGTAGGGGCTACACCTTC. Protein product: CASSLARGGRGYTF.

The table lists this clone with a few counts. The CDR3 here is CASSVDDGGTLNTEAFF. CDR3 coding DNA: TGTGCCAGCAGCGTTGATGACGGGGGGACACTTAACACTGAAGCTTTCTTT. This chain connects TRBV9 to TRBJ1-1; tentatively, D is TRBD1 (6 bases). Germline values: CDR1 SGDLS, CDR2 YYNGEE. The V end was cut by 2 bases, the J end by 2 bases, with 19 bases between. This CDR3 is 17 amino acids long.